This TCR beta chain was sequenced in a study of shared clonotypes between healthy human individuals. This clone was found a few times. Antigen: not known. This same CDR3 is encoded by further DNA sequences in the sample. The study, taken as a whole, reports: Naive CD4 clonotypes overlapped across a few donors at roughly 5%. Rarefaction analysis demonstrated incomplete sorted-subset sequencing notwithstanding large depth.

Using immunoSEQ multiplex PCR, the repertoire was profiled, and TCRdb retains in-frame clones only, with some absent. Here the sample spans a few million clones, approximately 94% being singletons. This CDR3 spans 14 amino acids. V lost 2 bases and J 1 base, leaving 6 bases between the germline ends. Germline CDR1 is MNHNS and CDR2 is SASEGT. Splitting the CD4+ cells yielded a CD45RA+ naive subset and a CD45RA-negative memory subset. The chain combines TRBV6-1 with TRBJ1-5; no definite D call. The sequence was collected from a man younger than 35 in good health. The material sequenced was naive CD4+ T cells sorted from blood. Subset meaning: CD45RA+ positively selected. The CDR3 DNA reads TGTGCCAGCAGTGAAAGGGTGAGCAATCAGCCCCAGCATTTT. Translating it yields CASSERVSNQPQHF.